A single sample gave rise to the 28 T cell receptor beta chains below, sequenced in a study of T cell responses to AZD1222 COVID-19 vaccine. Clones were sequenced by immunoSEQ multiplex PCR, and TCRdb holds only the in-frame ones, with some missing. Of about 100,000 clones listed, approximately 89% are singletons. The source material was peripheral blood, sampled 28 days after the second AZD1222 dose. The receptors derive from an adult who received the AZD1222 COVID-19 vaccine.

This rearrangement joins TRBV19 to TRBJ2-1, with 9 positions matching TRBD2. The CDR3 loop spans 17 amino acids. V was clipped by 1 base and J by 8 bases; unmatched bases: 12. CDR1 is LNHDA and CDR2 is SQIVND in the germline V gene (reference sequence). In DNA, the CDR3 is TGTGCCAGTAGTATAGGGTCCGCGGGAGGGCCGAGGGATGAGCAGTTCTTC. Protein product: CASSIGSAGGPRDEQFF.

This rearrangement joins TRBV7-9 to TRBJ2-7; 9 bases agree with TRBD1. CDR1 and CDR2 from the germline V gene are SEHNR and FQNEAQ (reference sequence). V shed 3 bases, J shed 5 bases, and the junction held 8 bases outside the gene matches. The CDR3 contains 15 residues. The CDR3 sequence is CASSFLLDRGHEQYF. CDR3 DNA: TGTGCCAGCAGCTTTCTTTTGGACAGGGGCCACGAGCAGTACTTC.

The rearrangement uses TRBV5-1 and TRBJ2-3; perhaps TRBD2 as D (6 bases). This CDR3 comprises 20 residues. V gave up 0 bases and J gave up 3 bases, with 26 bases separating them. Germline values: CDR1 SGHRS, CDR2 YFSETQ. Written as DNA, the CDR3 is TGCGCCAGCAGCTTGGGCTCCGGGGGAGGCGGACTATTTAGGACAGATACGCAGTATTTT. It yields the protein CASSLGSGGGGLFRTDTQYF.

This clone showed up just a few times. The CDR3 DNA is TGTGCCAGCAGTTACTCACAGGGGTCCTCCCTGTACGAGCAGTACTTC. Protein sequence: CASSYSQGSSLYEQYF. This chain joins TRBV6-5 and TRBJ2-7; TRBD1 matches at 7 bases. CDR1 and CDR2 from the germline V gene are MNHEY and SVGAGI. This CDR3 contains 16 residues. The trim removed 0 bases at V and 4 bases at J, leaving 9 bases unmatched.

This clone occurred a few times. The gene calls are TRBV6-6 and TRBJ2-6; the D is unclear. V was clipped by 6 bases and J by 0 bases, with 12 bases between them. Germline V lookup: CDR1 MNHNY, CDR2 SVGAGI (reference sequence). The CDR3 length is 16 residues. The CDR3 spells CASRRTRLSGANVLTF. The CDR3 nucleotides are TGTGCCAGCAGACGCACCCGTCTCTCTGGGGCCAACGTCCTGACTTTC.

The genes are TRBV3-1 (or the pseudogene TRBV3-2) and TRBJ1-6, with D uncertain. The V gene's germline CDR1 is LGHDT and CDR2 YNNKEL (reference sequence). CDR3 length: 12 residues. V was clipped by 2 bases and J by 6 bases, with 2 bases between them. The CDR3 DNA reads as TGTGCCAGCAGCCAATCTAATTCACCCCTCCACTTT. Translation gives CASSQSNSPLHF.

This clone has just a few counts. V is TRBV7-9 and J is TRBJ1-4; 7 bases agree with TRBD1. CDR1 and CDR2 from the germline V gene are SEHNR and FQNEAQ (reference sequence). After removal of 4 bases from V and 4 bases from J, the junction contained 6 bases not matched to a gene. This CDR3 has 15 residues. The CDR3 is CASSYGTANNEKLFF. The CDR3 DNA sequence: TGTGCCAGCAGCTACGGGACAGCAAATAATGAAAAACTGTTTTTT.

The chain links TRBV6-6 to TRBJ2-7, with 12 nucleotides matching TRBD1. V lost 10 bases to trimming and J lost 5 bases; unmatched junction nucleotides: 12. The CDR3 contains 15 residues. Germline-derived CDR1 and CDR2 are MNHNY and SVGAGI (reference sequence). The CDR3 here is CATKTPGQGAHEQYF. The CDR3 bases are TGTGCCACGAAAACTCCGGGACAGGGGGCCCACGAGCAGTACTTC.

The chain links TRBV3-1 (or the pseudogene TRBV3-2) to TRBJ2-1; 10 bases agree with TRBD2. V lost 4 bases, J lost 0 bases, and 3 bases stayed unmatched. This CDR3 spans 16 amino acids. CDR1 and CDR2 from the germline V gene are LGHDT and YNNKEL (reference sequence). CDR3 sequence reads: CASSLRTSGSYNEQFF. CDR3 nucleotide sequence: TGTGCCAGCAGCCTGAGGACTAGCGGCTCCTACAATGAGCAGTTCTTC.

The rearrangement joins TRBV29-1 to TRBJ1-1, with D possibly TRBD1 on 5 matching bases. Deletions cut 7 bases from V and 4 bases from J, with 16 bases between. This CDR3 comprises 13 residues. Germline V gene lookup returns CDR1 SQVTM and CDR2 ANQGSEA. CDR3 sequence: CSASRVLATEAFF. The DNA for the CDR3 is TGCAGCGCATCCAGGGTGTTGGCCACTGAAGCTTTCTTT. The full variable domain, rest sourced from reference TRBV29-1 and TRBJ1-1, is SAVISQKPSRDICQRGTSLTIQCQVDSQVTMMFWYRQQPGQSLTLIATANQGSEATYESGFVIDKFPISRPNLTFSTLTVSNMSPEDSSIYLCSASRVLATEAFFGQGTRLTVV.

As for this clone: The conserved closing phenylalanine or tryptophan is absent in this CDR3, likely reflecting a read error. The DNA is left out, because the CDR3 cannot be placed on it with certainty; the CDR3 is given as TCRdb lists it. The chain uses TRBV5-3 and TRBJ2-4; the listed D gene, TRBD2, was not tested against the DNA. TRBV5-3 is flagged as an ORF with uncertain function. The CDR3 is made up of 17 amino acids, end residues included. The CDR3 sequence: CARGGTSGRVGQKHSVL.

V and J are TRBV20-1 and TRBJ1-5, with 9 bases that match TRBD1. Unmatched junction bases numbered 8, after V lost 3 bases and J lost 2 bases. Germline V CDR1 and CDR2: DFQATT, SNEGSKA (reference sequence). The CDR3 contains 16 residues. DNA for the CDR3: TGCAGTGCTAGTTTGTTAGGGGACAGGGGCAATCAGCCCCAGCATTTT. The encoded protein is CSASLLGDRGNQPQHF.

This chain uses TRBV29-1 with TRBJ2-3; D might be TRBD2 (6 bases). The germline V and J ends were trimmed by 4 bases and 5 bases, with 16 bases remaining between them. The CDR3 runs to 14 residues. Germline V gene lookup returns CDR1 SQVTM and CDR2 ANQGSEA. The DNA for the CDR3 is TGCAGCGTTGCCGGGACTCTAGGAAGAGATACGCAGTATTTT. Protein: CSVAGTLGRDTQYF.

The genes are TRBV6-5 and TRBJ2-2; maybe TRBD1 (6 bases). Trimming took off 6 bases at V and 5 bases at J, with 10 bases between the two ends. The CDR3 length is 13 residues. CDR1 and CDR2 (germline): MNHEY, SVGAGI. The CDR3 DNA reads TGTGCCAGCAGCTTACAGGGTACCGGGGAGCTGTTTTTT. It translates to CASSLQGTGELFF.

The V gene is TRBV29-1, the J gene TRBJ2-3; D not certain. The CDR3 loop spans 10 amino acids. Germline V gives CDR1 SQVTM, CDR2 ANQGSEA. Trimming cost V 7 bases and J 7 bases, with 9 bases left between them. The CDR3 spells CSAALNTQYF. CDR3 bases: TGCAGCGCCGCTCTCAATACGCAGTATTTT.

This chain links TRBV6-4 with TRBJ2-4; TRBD1 aligns across 8 bases. The V segment lost 2 bases and the J segment 1 base; nucleotides outside the gene matches: 7. The CDR3 covers 17 residues. Per the germline V gene, CDR1 is MRHNA and CDR2 is SNTAGT. CDR3 in amino acids: CASSDRGDRPAKNIQYF. CDR3 sequence (DNA): TGTGCCAGCAGTGACAGGGGGGACAGGCCGGCCAAAAACATTCAGTACTTC.

The V and J genes are TRBV5-1 and TRBJ1-2, with TRBD1 matching over 9 bases. The CDR3 length is 17 residues. From germline, CDR1 is SGHRS and CDR2 YFSETQ. V lost 2 bases, J lost 4 bases, and 12 bases stayed unmatched. The CDR3, as DNA: TGCGCCAGCAGCTTTGGGACAGGGAGGACGGGAGGCTATGGCTACACCTTC. This gives the protein CASSFGTGRTGGYGYTF.

The chain carries TRBV6-5 and TRBJ1-5, with TRBD1 identical over 8 bases. CDR1 and CDR2 from the germline V gene are MNHEY and SVGAGI. The CDR3 runs 15 residues. The J segment lost 0 bases and the V segment lost 4 bases, leaving 2 bases of the junction unmatched. CDR3 DNA: TGTGCCAGCAGTTGGACAGGGAATAGCAATCAGCCCCAGCATTTT. Its protein product is CASSWTGNSNQPQHF.

The genes are TRBV3-1 (or the pseudogene TRBV3-2) and TRBJ2-2; D gene uncertain. The V end lost 3 bases, the J end lost 6 bases, and 14 bases lay between the germline ends. Germline V gene sequence: CDR1 LGHDT, CDR2 YNNKEL (reference sequence). The CDR3 is 15 amino acids. The CDR3 DNA is TGTGCCAGCAGCCAGCCGGGCCTAACGGCCGGGGAGCTGTTTTTT. Protein product: CASSQPGLTAGELFF.

This clone was found once. The V call is TRBV5-1, the J call TRBJ1-4, with D perhaps TRBD1 (5 bases). The germline CDR1 and CDR2 sequences are SGHRS and YFSETQ. V was clipped by 3 bases and J by 9 bases, with 9 bases between them. The CDR3 totals 12 residues. The CDR3 is CASSWDAKKLFF. In DNA form, the CDR3 reads TGCGCCAGCAGCTGGGACGCTAAAAAACTGTTTTTT. Full variable domain (rest looked up from reference TRBV5-1 and TRBJ1-4): KAGVTQTPRYLIKTRGQQVTLSCSPISGHRSVSWYQQTPGQGLQFLFEYFSETQRNKGNFPGRFSGRQFSNSRSEMNVSTLELGDSALYLCASSWDAKKLFFGSGTQLSVL.

This rearrangement joins TRBV7-9 to TRBJ1-6; D is perhaps TRBD1 (5 bases). The CDR3 is 17 amino acids. Germline-derived CDR1 and CDR2 are SEHNR and FQNEAQ (reference sequence). Trimming stripped 5 bases from V and 10 bases from J, with 24 bases between. CDR3 nucleotides: TGTGCCAGCAGCCAAAGCCGGGCCAAGGGGAGGATCTCACCCCTCCACTTT. It specifies CASSQSRAKGRISPLHF.

The chain is built from TRBV7-9 and TRBJ2-7; the D gene could be TRBD1 or TRBD2 (5 bases each). CDR1 and CDR2 (germline): SEHNR, FQNEAQ (reference sequence). V lost 1 base to trimming and J lost 9 bases, with 13 bases between them. The CDR3 spans 13 residues. The CDR3 is CASSLVGTPGQYF. CDR3 bases: TGTGCCAGCAGCTTAGTTGGGACCCCTGGGCAGTACTTC.

The chain uses TRBV5-4 and TRBJ2-7; D tentatively fits TRBD1 or TRBD2 (5 bases each). The V end lost 4 bases, the J end lost 4 bases, and 12 bases lay between the germline ends. The CDR3 covers 13 residues. Germline-derived CDR1 and CDR2 are SGHNT and YYREEE (reference sequence). The CDR3 here is CASSPRGAYEQYF. CDR3 sequence (DNA): TGTGCCAGCAGCCCACGGGGCGCATACGAGCAGTACTTC.

This sequence joins TRBV18 and TRBJ2-7, with 7 positions matching TRBD2. The CDR3 loop spans 15 amino acids. CDR1 is KGHSH, CDR2 LQKENI, per germline. V was clipped by 3 bases and J by 6 bases; unmatched bases: 11. The CDR3 nucleotides are TGTGCCAGCTCACCCCGGGGAGGGGAAGTAGGCGAGCAGTACTTC. Amino acid sequence: CASSPRGGEVGEQYF.

The chain has TRBV18 and TRBJ1-4; D is ambiguous. The CDR3 sequence is 14 residues long. V was cut by 3 bases and J by 5 bases, with 10 bases left in between. The V gene's germline CDR1 is KGHSH and CDR2 LQKENI. CDR3 sequence (DNA): TGTGCCAGCTCACCGGACGGACCCAATGAAAAACTGTTTTTT. It specifies CASSPDGPNEKLFF.

This chain joins TRBV5-4 and TRBJ1-1; D unclear. There are 14 residues in the CDR3. Germline V gene sequence: CDR1 SGHNT, CDR2 YYREEE (reference sequence). V gave up 1 base and J gave up 2 bases, with 9 bases separating them. CDR3: CASSLRAVNTEAFF. The DNA for the CDR3 is TGTGCCAGCAGCTTGCGGGCGGTTAACACTGAAGCTTTCTTT.

This chain links TRBV19 with TRBJ2-1, with TRBD2 matching 7 bases. Trimming took 4 bases from V and 6 from J; bases not matched to a gene: 12. Germline V gene lookup returns CDR1 LNHDA and CDR2 SQIVND (reference sequence). There are 16 residues in the CDR3. The CDR3 loop reads CASSNRAGTLPNEQFF. CDR3 nucleotides: TGTGCCAGTAGTAATCGAGCGGGAACGTTGCCCAATGAGCAGTTCTTC. The full variable domain, in which reference TRBV19 and TRBJ2-1 provide the parts outside the CDR3, is DGGITQSPKYLFRKEGQNVTLSCEQNLNHDAMYWYRQDPGQGLRLIYYSQIVNDFQKGDIAEGYSVSREKKESFPLTVTSAQKNPTAFYLCASSNRAGTLPNEQFFGPGTRLTVL.

The V call is TRBV6-4, the J call TRBJ2-1; 9 bases fit TRBD2. Germline V gene lookup returns CDR1 MRHNA and CDR2 SNTAGT. V was pared by 6 bases and J by 7 bases, with 7 bases of the junction left unmatched. The length of the CDR3 is 14 residues. The CDR3 region has the DNA TGTGCCAGCAGCCTTTTAGCGGGAGCAAATGAGCAGTTCTTC. As protein: CASSLLAGANEQFF.